The 19 T cell receptor beta chains given below trace back to one sample, sequenced in a study of PD-1 blockade in classical Hodgkin lymphoma. Each patient relapsed following autologous stem cell transplantation, and prior brentuximab vedotin exposure differed. The method was immunoSEQ multiplex PCR; TCRdb's version includes in-frame clones alone and lacks a portion of them. Found here are some 84,000 clones, about nine tenths of them singletons; the top ten hold under 3%. The source was peripheral blood mononuclear cells (PBMCs), collected before the second cycle of nivolumab. Receptors were obtained from a human donor with classical Hodgkin lymphoma.

The V call is TRBV9, the J call TRBJ1-1; 7 bases align to TRBD1. Losses at the gene ends were 3 bases for V and 2 bases for J; bases not matched to a gene: 10. CDR1 and CDR2 (germline): SGDLS, YYNGEE. The CDR3 totals 16 residues. The CDR3 is CASSGDAGQINTEAFF. The CDR3 region has the DNA TGTGCCAGCAGCGGAGACGCGGGACAGATAAACACTGAAGCTTTCTTT.

This chain uses TRBV10-3 with TRBJ2-1; D may be TRBD1 or TRBD2 (5 bases each). Germline CDR1 ENHRY, CDR2 SYGVKD. V was pared by 0 bases and J by 9 bases, with 12 bases between. The CDR3 is 14 residues long. The DNA of the CDR3 is TGTGCCATCAGTGAGTCGGGGGTCGAAACTGAGCAGTTCTTC. Translated, it gives CAISESGVETEQFF.

The genes are TRBV5-1 and TRBJ2-1, with 9 bases that match TRBD1. Germline loops: CDR1 SGHRS, CDR2 YFSETQ. There are 13 residues in the CDR3. V lost 3 bases and J lost 6; bases outside the gene matches: 1. The CDR3 DNA sequence: TGCGCCAGCAGCTGGGACAGGGCCAATGAGCAGTTCTTC. Translation gives CASSWDRANEQFF.

The chain recombines TRBV27 with TRBJ2-7, with a weak D call TRBD2 (6 bases). Germline V gene lookup returns CDR1 MNHEY and CDR2 SMNVEV (reference sequence). The CDR3 covers 14 residues. V was shortened by 4 bases and J by 6 bases, with 16 bases between the two germline ends. The CDR3 loop reads CASSSSAGLLEQYF. The CDR3 DNA follows: TGTGCCAGCAGTTCCTCGGCGGGGCTTCTCGAGCAGTACTTC.

V usage is TRBV13 and J usage is TRBJ2-7; D gene uncertain. V lost 4 bases to trimming and J lost 3 bases, with 10 bases between them. The length of the CDR3 is 13 residues. Germline values: CDR1 PRHDT, CDR2 FYEKMQ (reference sequence). The DNA for the CDR3 is TGTGCCAGCAGCTCAGACAAGTTCTACGAGCAGTACTTC. Protein product: CASSSDKFYEQYF.

The V and J genes are TRBV13 and TRBJ2-2, with 7 bases that match TRBD1. The germline V gene encodes CDR1 PRHDT and CDR2 FYEKMQ (reference sequence). V lost 1 base, J lost 5 bases, and 7 bases stayed unmatched. The CDR3 loop spans 16 amino acids. The CDR3 sequence: CASSLAGRGKTGELFF. The DNA of the CDR3 is TGTGCCAGCAGCTTAGCGGGCAGGGGGAAAACCGGGGAGCTGTTTTTT.

This clone was observed once. The chain is built from TRBV2 and TRBJ2-7; the D is unclear. In germline, CDR1 is SNHLY, CDR2 FYNNEI. CDR3 size: 14 residues. V lost 1 base and J 0 bases, leaving 7 bases between the germline ends. CDR3 sequence: CASSEEPSSYEQYF. In nucleotides, the CDR3 is TGTGCCAGCAGTGAAGAGCCGTCCTCCTACGAGCAGTACTTC.

The chain couples TRBV7-8 to TRBJ2-1; D is unclear. V gave up 5 bases and J gave up 8 bases, with 22 bases separating them. The CDR3 consists of 16 residues. Germline V gene data show CDR1 as SGHVS and CDR2 as FQNEAQ. The CDR3 DNA reads as TGTGCCAGCAGCCTAACTCGTCGCGCCCAAGAAGATGAGCAGTTCTTC. Its translation: CASSLTRRAQEDEQFF.

This rearrangement joins TRBV9 to TRBJ2-2; D unclear. The germline V gene has CDR1 SGDLS and CDR2 YYNGEE. Trimming removed 0 bases from V and 0 bases from J, with 3 bases in between. The CDR3 runs 14 residues. The DNA of the CDR3 is TGTGCCAGCAGCGTAGACACGAACACCGGGGAGCTGTTTTTT. Translating it yields CASSVDTNTGELFF.

The CDR3 DNA follows: TGTGCCAGCAGCACAGCCCGCGGGGAGGGCGTCGTCGGCGAGCAGTACTTC. This codes for CASSTARGEGVVGEQYF. The V call is TRBV27, the J call TRBJ2-7; 7 nucleotides align to TRBD2. There are 17 residues in the CDR3. Germline CDR1 is MNHEY and CDR2 is SMNVEV (reference sequence). The V and J ends lost 6 bases and 6 bases, in that order; junction bases with no gene match: 20.

This chain uses TRBV19 with TRBJ2-7, with a possible D match to TRBD1 (6 bases). Germline lookup yields CDR1 LNHDA and CDR2 SQIVND (reference sequence). This CDR3 spans 15 amino acids. V lost 5 bases and J lost 3, with 17 bases in between. CDR3 sequence reads: CASSVRYDRRYEQYF. The DNA for the CDR3 is TGTGCCAGTAGTGTCAGATATGACAGGCGCTACGAGCAGTACTTC.

The gene calls are TRBV5-1 and TRBJ2-1; TRBD1 agrees at 9 bases. From germline, CDR1 is SGHRS and CDR2 YFSETQ. The trim removed 2 bases at V and 9 bases at J, leaving 15 bases unmatched. This CDR3 is built from 17 residues. CDR3 sequence reads: CASSLNDPGQGYSEQFF. The CDR3 DNA reads TGCGCCAGCAGCTTAAACGATCCGGGACAGGGTTATAGTGAGCAGTTCTTC.

This chain joins TRBV27 and TRBJ2-1, with 7 bases aligning to TRBD2. This CDR3 is 15 amino acids long. J lost 2 bases, V lost 3 bases, and 4 bases had no gene match. Looked up from germline, CDR1 is MNHEY and CDR2 is SMNVEV (reference sequence). The chain's CDR3 is CASSFPGGPYNEQFF. The CDR3 nucleotides are TGTGCCAGCAGTTTCCCGGGGGGTCCCTACAATGAGCAGTTCTTC.

V is TRBV27 and J is TRBJ2-1; 13 positions agree with TRBD2. V was pared by 7 bases and J by 2 bases, with 5 bases of the junction left unmatched. The length of the CDR3 is 16 residues. Germline CDR1 MNHEY, CDR2 SMNVEV (reference sequence). Here the CDR3 reads CASMRGLAGPYNEQFF. The CDR3 DNA sequence: TGTGCCAGCATGCGGGGACTAGCGGGGCCCTACAATGAGCAGTTCTTC.

This chain uses TRBV7-2 with TRBJ2-4, with D perhaps matching TRBD2 (5 bases). Trimming removed 1 base at V and 1 base at J, with 8 bases between. Germline CDR1 is SGHTA and CDR2 is FQGNSA. The CDR3 covers 15 residues. DNA of the CDR3: TGTGCCAGCAGCTTAGACCCGGGGGCCAAAAACATTCAGTACTTC. This encodes CASSLDPGAKNIQYF.

The rearrangement links TRBV10-1 to TRBJ2-3, with 7 bases matching TRBD2. This CDR3 has 14 amino acids. The J segment lost 6 bases and the V segment lost 4 bases, leaving 7 bases of the junction unmatched. Per germline, CDR1 WNHNN and CDR2 SYGVQD (reference sequence). CDR3 amino acids: CASSGPGGSDTQYF. As DNA, the CDR3 is TGCGCCAGCAGTGGACCGGGAGGATCGGATACGCAGTATTTT.

The genes are TRBV5-1 and TRBJ2-7; D is unclear. Germline V gene sequence: CDR1 SGHRS, CDR2 YFSETQ. V gave up 2 bases and J gave up 1 base, with 16 bases separating them. This CDR3 is 16 amino acids long. In nucleotides, the CDR3 is TGCGCCAGCAGCTTTGGGTGGGGTTTAGCTTCCTACGAGCAGTACTTC. It translates to CASSFGWGLASYEQYF.

In its sample, this clone was seen once. This sequence joins TRBV11-3 and TRBJ2-3, with D unresolved. V shed 5 bases and J shed 11 bases, with 17 bases lying between them. CDR1 is SGHNT and CDR2 is YENEEA in the germline V gene. The CDR3 spans 13 residues. This CDR3 is CASSARRFDGQYF. The CDR3 coding sequence is TGTGCCAGCAGCGCAAGGCGGTTCGACGGGCAGTATTTT.

The chain is built from TRBV29-1 and TRBJ1-1; 8 nucleotides line up with TRBD1. There are 12 residues in the CDR3. V was clipped by 7 bases and J by 4 bases; unmatched bases: 5. Germline V gene data show CDR1 as SQVTM and CDR2 as ANQGSEA. In DNA, the CDR3 is TGCAGCGCCGATACAGGGGGCACTGAAGCTTTCTTT. Protein sequence: CSADTGGTEAFF. The whole variable domain, remainder taken from reference TRBV29-1 and TRBJ1-1, is SAVISQKPSRDICQRGTSLTIQCQVDSQVTMMFWYRQQPGQSLTLIATANQGSEATYESGFVIDKFPISRPNLTFSTLTVSNMSPEDSSIYLCSADTGGTEAFFGQGTRLTVV.